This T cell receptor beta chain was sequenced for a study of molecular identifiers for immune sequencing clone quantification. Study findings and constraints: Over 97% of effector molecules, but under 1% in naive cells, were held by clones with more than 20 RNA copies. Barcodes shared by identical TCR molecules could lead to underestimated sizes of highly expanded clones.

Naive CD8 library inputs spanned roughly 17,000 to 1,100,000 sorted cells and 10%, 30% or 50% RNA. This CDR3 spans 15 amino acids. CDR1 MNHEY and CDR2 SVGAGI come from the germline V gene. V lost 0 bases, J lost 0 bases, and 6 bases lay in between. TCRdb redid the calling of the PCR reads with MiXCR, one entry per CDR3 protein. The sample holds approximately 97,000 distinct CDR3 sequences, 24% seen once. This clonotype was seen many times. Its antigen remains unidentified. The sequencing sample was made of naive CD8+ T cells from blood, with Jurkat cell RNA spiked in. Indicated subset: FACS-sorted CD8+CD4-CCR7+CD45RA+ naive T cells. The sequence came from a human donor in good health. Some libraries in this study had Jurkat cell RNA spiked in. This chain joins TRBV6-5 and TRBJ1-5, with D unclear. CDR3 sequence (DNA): TGTGCCAGCAGTTACTCGGAGCATAGCAATCAGCCCCAGCATTTT. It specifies CASSYSEHSNQPQHF.